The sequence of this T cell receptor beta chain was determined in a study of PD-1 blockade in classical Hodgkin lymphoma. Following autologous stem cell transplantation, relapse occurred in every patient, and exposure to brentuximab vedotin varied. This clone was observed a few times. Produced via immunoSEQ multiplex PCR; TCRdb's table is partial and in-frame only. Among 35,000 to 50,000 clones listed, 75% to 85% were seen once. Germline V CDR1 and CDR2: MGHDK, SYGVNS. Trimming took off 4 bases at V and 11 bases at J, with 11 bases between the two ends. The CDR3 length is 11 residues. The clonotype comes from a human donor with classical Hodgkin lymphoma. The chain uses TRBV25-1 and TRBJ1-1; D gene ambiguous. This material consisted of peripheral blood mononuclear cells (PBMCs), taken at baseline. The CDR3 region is CASSGSRAAFF. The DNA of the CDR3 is TGTGCCAGCAGTGGATCCCGGGCGGCTTTCTTT.